This is a list of T cell receptor beta chains from one sample in a study of cytomegalovirus exposure and HLA in healthy donors. Repertoires were generated with immunoSEQ multiplex PCR, while TCRdb's copy carries only in-frame clones and drops some. This repertoire shows approximately 92,000 clones, around three quarters found once; its top ten account for about 8%. Sequenced material: PBMCs. These receptors all stem from a man in his sixties in good health and CMV-seronegative. Each CDR3 is given with its conserved first and last residue. Each record gives: CDR3 DNA, CDR3 protein, CDR3 length, D gene, J gene, V gene, clone size. D genes are given only for firm matches. Where a row states a size, it is once, few, many or the class of an expanded clone; other rows omit it.

TGCGCCAGCAGTGAGGACAGGGGGTTGAATGAGCAGTTCTTC CASSEDRGLNEQFF 14 TRBD1 TRBJ2-1 TRBV10-1 NA
TGTGCCAGCAGCCCATGGACTAGCGGGTACCAAGAGACCCAGTACTTC CASSPWTSGYQETQYF 16 TRBD2 TRBJ2-5 TRBV7-8 NA
TGCGCCAGCAGCTTGGAGCAGGGGCGCGAGCAGTACTTC CASSLEQGREQYF 13 NA TRBJ2-7 TRBV5-1 NA
TGTGCCAGCAGCTTAGGAACTAGCGGGGGGAATGAGCAGTACTTC CASSLGTSGGNEQYF 15 TRBD2 TRBJ2-7 TRBV7-9 NA
TGTGCCAGCACCATACTAGCGGGAGGGCTAGAGCAGTACTTC CASTILAGGLEQYF 14 TRBD2 TRBJ2-7 TRBV7-9 NA
TGTGCCAGCAGCTCTAGCGGGGGGGGTTTCGAGCAGTACTTC CASSSSGGGFEQYF 14 TRBD2 TRBJ2-7 TRBV5-6 NA
TGTGCCAGCAGCGAAACTACTAGCGGGATGACCAAAAACATTCAGTACTTC CASSETTSGMTKNIQYF 17 TRBD2 TRBJ2-4 TRBV6-1 NA
TGTGCCAGCACCGTGGGACAGGGGGCTTTCTACGAGCAGTACTTC CASTVGQGAFYEQYF 15 TRBD1 TRBJ2-7 TRBV6-1 NA
TGTGCCAGCAGCTCCCTTATAGCGAACGAGCAGTTCTTC CASSSLIANEQFF 13 NA TRBJ2-1 TRBV11-2 NA
TGCGCCAGCAGCCCGAGGAGGACAGATACGCAGTATTTT CASSPRRTDTQYF 13 NA TRBJ2-3 TRBV4-1 NA
TGTGCCAGCAGCCAAACAGGGGGGGAGACCCAGTACTTC CASSQTGGETQYF 13 TRBD1 TRBJ2-5 TRBV14 NA
TGTGCCAGCTTGAAACTAGCGGGAGGCGACGATGAGCAGTTCTTC CASLKLAGGDDEQFF 15 TRBD2 TRBJ2-1 TRBV2 NA
TGTGCCAGCAATACCGTTCTTAGCGGGAGATCGACCGGGGAGCTGTTTTTT CASNTVLSGRSTGELFF 17 TRBD2 TRBJ2-2 TRBV7-9 NA
TGTGCCAGCAGTTCCTCCAGCGCCCCTAGCACAGATACGCAGTATTTT CASSSSSAPSTDTQYF 16 NA TRBJ2-3 TRBV6-6 NA
TGTGCCAGCAGCCGTGGGACAGGGGACGTTCTGTTCTTC CASSRGTGDVLFF 13 TRBD1 TRBJ2-1 TRBV11-3 NA
TGTGCCAGCAGCTTGCCGGGACAGAGGGCCGAGCAGTACTTC CASSLPGQRAEQYF 14 TRBD1 TRBJ2-7 TRBV5-6 NA
TGTGCCAGCAGCCTCGACAGGGGTTCTGGAAACACCATATATTTT CASSLDRGSGNTIYF 15 TRBD1 TRBJ1-3 TRBV7-7 NA
TGTGCCAGCAGCTTGGTCACTAGCGGGAGTGAGACCCAGTACTTC CASSLVTSGSETQYF 15 TRBD2 TRBJ2-5 TRBV5-6 once
TGTGCCAGCAGTGAAGCGCGCAGGGTAAGCAATCAGCCCCAGCATTTT CASSEARRVSNQPQHF 16 NA TRBJ1-5 TRBV2 NA
TGTGCCAGCAGCCTCCTCGTCGCGGGGAATGAAAAACTGTTTTTT CASSLLVAGNEKLFF 15 NA TRBJ1-4 TRBV7-2 NA
TGTGCCAGCAGTCGTTTAGTTGAGGCGGGTGAGCAGTACTTC CASSRLVEAGEQYF 14 NA TRBJ2-7 TRBV28 NA
TGTGCCAGCAGCGCGGGGGGGTCTGTTGAGCAGTTCTTC CASSAGGSVEQFF 13 TRBD2 TRBJ2-1 TRBV9 NA
TGCGCCAGCAGCTTGGCGTACTCTGGAAACACCATATATTTT CASSLAYSGNTIYF 14 NA TRBJ1-3 TRBV5-1 NA
TGCGCCAGCAGCCTGGACGGAGCCTCTGGAAACACCATATATTTT CASSLDGASGNTIYF 15 NA TRBJ1-3 TRBV5-1 NA
TGTGCCAGCAGTGAAAATAGCTGGTACTTATCCTACAATGAGCAGTTCTTC CASSENSWYLSYNEQFF 17 NA TRBJ2-1 TRBV2 once
TGCGCCAGCAGAACCGGGACTAGCCGATTCACAGATACGCAGTATTTT CASRTGTSRFTDTQYF 16 TRBD2 TRBJ2-3 TRBV5-1 NA
TGTGCCAGCAGCTCGTCCCAGGGTCAAGAGGCCCAGTACTTC CASSSSQGQEAQYF 14 NA TRBJ2-5 TRBV7-2 NA
TGCGCCAGCAGCTTGGCCGGGAGGATCACTAGCACAGATACGCAGTATTTT CASSLAGRITSTDTQYF 17 TRBD2 TRBJ2-3 TRBV5-1 NA
TGTGCCAGCAGCTCCCTAAGAAACACTGAAGCTTTCTTT CASSSLRNTEAFF 13 NA TRBJ1-1 TRBV14 NA
TGCGCCAGCACCCTGGGGGGAGGGCTAGAGAACACTGAAGCTTTCTTT CASTLGGGLENTEAFF 16 NA TRBJ1-1 TRBV5-1 NA
TGTGCCAGCAGCTTGGGATCCAGGACTAACTATGGCTACACCTTC CASSLGSRTNYGYTF 15 NA TRBJ1-2 TRBV5-6 few
TGTGCCAGCAGTGACACTCCCGGGACTAGGAGCTACAATGAGCAGTTCTTC CASSDTPGTRSYNEQFF 17 TRBD2 TRBJ2-1 TRBV6-1 NA
TGTGCCAGCAGAGCTATGAACACCGGGGAGCTGTTTTTT CASRAMNTGELFF 13 NA TRBJ2-2 TRBV2 NA
TGTGCCAGCAGCTTCTCCGGGGATTCCTATGGCTACACCTTC CASSFSGDSYGYTF 14 NA TRBJ1-2 TRBV7-9 NA
TGTGCTAGTGGTTTGGTAGAGGGCCCCTTGAACACTGAAGCTTTCTTT CASGLVEGPLNTEAFF 16 NA TRBJ1-1 TRBV12-5 NA
TGTGCCAGCAGCTCGTTCATGCGAACGGATCAGCCCCAGCATTTT CASSSFMRTDQPQHF 15 NA TRBJ1-5 TRBV5-6 few
TGTGCCAGCAGCTTATTGCCGAGGGCCACTGAAGCTTTCTTT CASSLLPRATEAFF 14 NA TRBJ1-1 TRBV7-2 NA
TGTGCCAGCAGCTTAGCGGGTCTGGCCGGCTATGGCTACACCTTC CASSLAGLAGYGYTF 15 NA TRBJ1-2 TRBV11-2 NA
TGTGCCAGCAGCAAAGGCCCAAGGAGGGTAACTTACCAAGAGACCCAGTACTTC CASSKGPRRVTYQETQYF 18 NA TRBJ2-5 TRBV21-1 NA
TGTGCCAGCAGGACCAGGGGGAACACTGAAGCTTTCTTT CASRTRGNTEAFF 13 NA TRBJ1-1 TRBV6-5 NA